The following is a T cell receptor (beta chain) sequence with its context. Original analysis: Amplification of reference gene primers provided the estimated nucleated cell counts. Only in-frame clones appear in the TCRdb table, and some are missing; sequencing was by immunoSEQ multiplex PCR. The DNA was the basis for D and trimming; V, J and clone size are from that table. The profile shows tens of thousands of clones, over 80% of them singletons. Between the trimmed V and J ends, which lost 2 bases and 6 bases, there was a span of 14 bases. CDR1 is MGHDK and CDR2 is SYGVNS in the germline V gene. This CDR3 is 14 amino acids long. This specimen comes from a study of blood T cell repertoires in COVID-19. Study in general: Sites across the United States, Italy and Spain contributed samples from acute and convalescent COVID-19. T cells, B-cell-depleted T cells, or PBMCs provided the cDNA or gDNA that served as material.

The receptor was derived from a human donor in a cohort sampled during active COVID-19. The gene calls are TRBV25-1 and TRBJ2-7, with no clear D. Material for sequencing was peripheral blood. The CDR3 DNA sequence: TGTGCCAGCAGTGAACAAAATTGCCCGCGCGAGCAGTACTTC. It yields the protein CASSEQNCPREQYF.